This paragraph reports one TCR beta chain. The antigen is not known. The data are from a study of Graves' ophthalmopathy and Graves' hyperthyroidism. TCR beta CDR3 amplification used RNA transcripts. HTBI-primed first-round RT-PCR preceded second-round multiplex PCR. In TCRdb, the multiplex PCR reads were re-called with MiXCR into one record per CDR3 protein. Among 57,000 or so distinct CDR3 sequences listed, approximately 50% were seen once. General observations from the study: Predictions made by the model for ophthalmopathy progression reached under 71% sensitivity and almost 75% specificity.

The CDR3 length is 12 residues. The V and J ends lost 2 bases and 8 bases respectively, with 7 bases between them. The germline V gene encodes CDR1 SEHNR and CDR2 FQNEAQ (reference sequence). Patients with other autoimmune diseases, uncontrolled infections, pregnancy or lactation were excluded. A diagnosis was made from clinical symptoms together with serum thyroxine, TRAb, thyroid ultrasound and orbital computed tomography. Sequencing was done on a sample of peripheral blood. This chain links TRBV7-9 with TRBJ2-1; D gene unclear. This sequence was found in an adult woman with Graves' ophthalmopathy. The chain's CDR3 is CASSLNIDEQFF. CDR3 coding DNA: TGTGCCAGCAGCTTAAATATTGATGAGCAGTTCTTC.